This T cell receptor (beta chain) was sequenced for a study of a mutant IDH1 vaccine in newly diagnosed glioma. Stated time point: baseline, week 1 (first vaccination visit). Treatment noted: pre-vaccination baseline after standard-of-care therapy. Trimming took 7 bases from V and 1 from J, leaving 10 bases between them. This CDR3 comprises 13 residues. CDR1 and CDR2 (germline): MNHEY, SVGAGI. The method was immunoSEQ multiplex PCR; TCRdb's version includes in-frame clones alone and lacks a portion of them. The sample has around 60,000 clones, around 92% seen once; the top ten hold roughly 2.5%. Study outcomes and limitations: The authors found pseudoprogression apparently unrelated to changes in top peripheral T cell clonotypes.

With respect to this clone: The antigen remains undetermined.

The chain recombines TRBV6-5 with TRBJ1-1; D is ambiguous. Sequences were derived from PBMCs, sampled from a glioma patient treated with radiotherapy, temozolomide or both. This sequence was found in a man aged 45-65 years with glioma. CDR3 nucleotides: TGTGCCAGCAACCCAGTCGCGAACACTGAAGCTTTCTTT. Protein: CASNPVANTEAFF.